This TCR beta chain was captured in a study of T cells in Graves' hyperthyroidism and ophthalmopathy. Each person with ophthalmopathy scored at least 3 on the Clinical Activity Score, reached NOSPECS grade 4 or higher, and had been ill under 3 months. Those patients with uncontrolled infection, other autoimmune disease, pregnancy or lactation were excluded. Amplification targeted TCR beta CDR3 regions from RNA transcripts. The TCR CDR3 first-round RT-PCR relied on the HTBI primer set. TCRdb itself ran the multiplex PCR reads through MiXCR, one entry per CDR3 protein. The sample lists about 250,000 distinct CDR3 sequences, around 22% occurring once. Per germline, CDR1 SEHNR and CDR2 FQNEAQ (reference sequence). The CDR3 is made up of 12 amino acids. J gave up 7 bases and V 4 bases, and 4 bases lay outside the gene matches. The table lists this clonotype with a few counts.

The chain has TRBV7-9 and TRBJ2-7; 7 positions match TRBD1. Sequencing used blood. The receptor comes from a man under 40 with Graves' ophthalmopathy. CDR3 nucleotides: TGTGCCAGCAGCTCAGGGGGAGAGGAGCAGTACTTC. Translation: CASSSGGEEQYF.